Below are 16 T cell receptor beta chains sequenced from a single sample in a study of beta chain features in type 1 diabetes. Expressed TCRB transcripts were sequenced because the isolated RNA had all been reverse transcribed beforehand. Some clones are missing from TCRdb's copy, which holds only in-frame ones; the method was immunoSEQ multiplex PCR. The sample lists roughly 250,000 clones, 68% occurring once. Sequencing used naive CD4+ T cells from blood. The source of these receptors is a man under 40 in good health.

The rearrangement uses TRBV30 and TRBJ1-2, with 7 nucleotides matching TRBD1. There are 11 residues in the CDR3. The germline gives CDR1 GTSNPN, CDR2 SVGIG (reference sequence). Trimming cost V 5 bases and J 8 bases; bases outside gene matches: 5. The CDR3 coding sequence is TGTGCCTGGGAAAGGGGGCAAGGCTACACCTTC. Translated, it gives CAWERGQGYTF.

This chain connects TRBV9 to TRBJ2-3; 8 bases are a match to TRBD1. The CDR3 extends over 15 amino acids. Per germline, CDR1 SGDLS and CDR2 YYNGEE. The V and J ends lost 1 base and 3 bases, in that order; junction bases with no gene match: 4. CDR3 DNA: TGTGCCAGCAGCGTACAGGGGGCAAGTACAGATACGCAGTATTTT. Translated: CASSVQGASTDTQYF.

About this clone: Other DNA sequences in this specimen translate into the identical CDR3. In DNA form, the CDR3 reads TGTGCCTGGAGCACCGGGACAGTAAATGAAAAACTGTTTTTT. This sequence encodes CAWSTGTVNEKLFF. The chain employs TRBV30 and TRBJ1-4; 7 positions match TRBD1. The V gene end was trimmed by 3 bases and the J gene end by 5 bases; junction bases not matched to a gene: 6. The CDR3 consists of 14 residues. The germline CDR1 and CDR2 sequences are GTSNPN and SVGIG (reference sequence).

The chain combines TRBV5-6 with TRBJ2-3, with D perhaps matching TRBD1 (6 bases). The CDR3 runs to 15 residues. V was clipped by 5 bases and J by 2 bases, with 15 bases between them. The germline V gene has CDR1 SGHDT and CDR2 YYEEEE. The CDR3 reads CASSYPGTITDTQYF. CDR3 DNA sequence: TGTGCCAGCAGTTACCCGGGGACAATCACAGATACGCAGTATTTT.

The sample holds a few counts of this clone. J is TRBJ2-3 and V is TRBV7-2; TRBD1 matches at 8 bases. The CDR3 consists of 16 residues. J lost 4 bases, V lost 5 bases, and 11 bases had no gene match. Per germline, CDR1 SGHTA and CDR2 FQGNSA. CDR3 sequence: CASSLSSGGAADTQYF. CDR3 DNA: TGTGCCAGCAGCCTAAGCTCAGGGGGCGCGGCAGATACGCAGTATTTT.

The V call is TRBV7-6, the J call TRBJ2-5; no clear D gene. V lost 5 bases to trimming and J lost 1 base, with 8 bases between them. CDR1 is SGHVS and CDR2 is FNYEAQ in the germline V gene. The CDR3 consists of 13 residues. CDR3 in amino acids: CASSPRVQETQYF. CDR3 nucleotide sequence: TGTGCCAGCAGCCCCCGGGTCCAAGAGACCCAGTACTTC. Full variable domain (rest looked up from reference TRBV7-6 and TRBJ2-5): GAGVSQSPRYKVTKRGQDVALRCDPISGHVSLYWYRQALGQGPEFLTYFNYEAQQDKSGLPNDRFSAERPEGSISTLTIQRTEQRDSAMYRCASSPRVQETQYFGPGTRLLVL.

A few counts support this clone. The rearrangement joins TRBV30 to TRBJ2-7; TRBD2 might be the D (5 bases). Germline V lookup: CDR1 GTSNPN, CDR2 SVGIG (reference sequence). The CDR3 runs 12 residues. V was pared by 3 bases and J by 2 bases, with 8 bases between. The CDR3 DNA follows: TGTGCCTGGAGGAGGGCAGCCTACGAGCAGTACTTC. Its protein is CAWRRAAYEQYF.

This clone has a handful of counts. This chain uses TRBV7-9 with TRBJ2-7; no firm D call. The V end was cut by 0 bases, the J end by 4 bases, with 4 bases between. Germline CDR1 and CDR2: SEHNR and FQNEAQ (reference sequence). CDR3 length equals 12 residues. CDR3 sequence (DNA): TGTGCCAGCAGCTTAGCTATTTACGAGCAGTACTTC. This encodes CASSLAIYEQYF.

The chain combines TRBV5-1 with TRBJ2-1; D is undetermined. Germline loops: CDR1 SGHRS, CDR2 YFSETQ. The CDR3 has 14 residues. V lost 0 bases and J lost 5, with 9 bases in between. The CDR3 loop is CASSLDPAHNEQFF. Written as DNA, the CDR3 is TGCGCCAGCAGCTTGGATCCGGCCCACAATGAGCAGTTCTTC.

This clone was counted between two and nine times. The chain couples TRBV30 to TRBJ1-4, with D unresolved. Trimming took 0 bases from V and 0 from J, leaving 14 bases between them. Looked up from germline, CDR1 is GTSNPN and CDR2 is SVGIG (reference sequence). This CDR3 contains 17 residues. CDR3 sequence (DNA): TGTGCCTGGAGTGTACGAGGACCCATTTCAACTAATGAAAAACTGTTTTTT. This translates into CAWSVRGPISTNEKLFF.

V and J are TRBV4-1 and TRBJ2-1, with 10 bases identical to TRBD1. Germline V lookup: CDR1 MGHRA, CDR2 YSYEKL. The V and J ends lost 1 base and 6 bases, in that order; junction bases with no gene match: 3. There are 15 residues in the CDR3. CDR3 DNA: TGCGCCAGCAGCCAAGGGGACAGGGGTTCCAATGAGCAGTTCTTC. Its protein product is CASSQGDRGSNEQFF.

The chain is built from TRBV15 and TRBJ1-2; TRBD1 matches 7 bases. The CDR3 extends over 14 amino acids. V lost 5 bases to trimming and J lost 7 bases; unmatched junction nucleotides: 10. Germline V gene data show CDR1 as LNHNV and CDR2 as YYDKDF (reference sequence). The CDR3 DNA follows: TGTGCCACCAGCCCACGACAGGGTGAGGGTGGCTACACCTTC. It specifies CATSPRQGEGGYTF.

The table lists this clone with a count of one. V gene TRBV4-2 combines with J gene TRBJ2-4; D is possibly TRBD1 or TRBD2 (5 bases each). Trimming pared 0 bases from V and 0 bases from J, leaving 6 bases between. CDR1 and CDR2 from the germline V gene are LGHNA and YNFKEQ. This CDR3 region has 15 residues. The CDR3 protein is CASSQEGTAKNIQYF. For the CDR3, the DNA is TGTGCCAGCAGCCAAGAGGGGACAGCCAAAAACATTCAGTACTTC.

This chain connects TRBV19 to TRBJ2-4; unclear D gene. The CDR3 sequence is 17 residues long. Trimming took off 5 bases at V and 0 bases at J, with 17 bases between the two ends. Germline V CDR1 and CDR2: LNHDA, SQIVND (reference sequence). CDR3 nucleotide sequence: TGTGCCAGTAGTGCCCAGAAGGCGACACTAGCCAAAAACATTCAGTACTTC. This codes for CASSAQKATLAKNIQYF.

The rearrangement links TRBV30 to TRBJ2-5, with D hard to call. The J call may be wrong; the DNA end is better matched by TRBJ2-7. The CDR3 covers 13 residues. Germline V gene sequence: CDR1 GTSNPN, CDR2 SVGIG (reference sequence). CDR3 in amino acids: CAWSTDRLYEQYF. The DNA for the CDR3 is TGTGCCTGGAGTACTGATCGGCTCTACGAGCAGTACTTC.

This clone was picked up a small number of times. The V call is TRBV4-1, the J call TRBJ2-1; 11 bases match TRBD1. Germline loops: CDR1 MGHRA, CDR2 YSYEKL. The ends lost 4 bases at V and 7 bases at J; junction bases unmatched: 12. The CDR3 spans 17 residues. The CDR3 region has the DNA TGCGCCAGCAGCCCCTTTAACCGGGACAGGGGGAGGAATGAGCAGTTCTTC. This sequence encodes CASSPFNRDRGRNEQFF.